This T cell receptor (beta chain) came from a study of T cells expressing NK-cell markers. Germline CDR1 LGHNA, CDR2 YNFKEQ. This CDR3 comprises 13 residues. Each CDR3 protein gets one entry in TCRdb, which reprocessed the 5' RACE reads and gives no DNA. In total, the table holds tens of thousands of distinct CDR3 sequences. This chain connects TRBV4-2 to TRBJ2-7; TCRdb calls TRBD1, which cannot be checked without DNA. The sample taken for sequencing was blood T cells: a sorted CD56 or NKG2C T cell subset, CD4+ or CD8+ T cells, or bulk PBMC T cells (not recorded which). This receptor was obtained from a woman aged 18 to 75 in good health. CDR3: CASSHIGDYEQYF.